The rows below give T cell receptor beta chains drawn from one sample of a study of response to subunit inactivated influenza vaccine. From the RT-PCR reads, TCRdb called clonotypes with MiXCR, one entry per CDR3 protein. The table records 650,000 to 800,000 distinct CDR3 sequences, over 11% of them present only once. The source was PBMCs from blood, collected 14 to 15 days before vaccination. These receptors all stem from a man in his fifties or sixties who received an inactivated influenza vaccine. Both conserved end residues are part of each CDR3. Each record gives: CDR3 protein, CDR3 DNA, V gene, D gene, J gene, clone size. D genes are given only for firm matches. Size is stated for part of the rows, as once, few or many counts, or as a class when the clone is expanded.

cdr3_aa: CASRAPGAYNEQFF; cdr3_nt: TGTGCCAGCAGAGCCCCCGGGGCCTACAATGAGCAGTTCTTC; v_call: TRBV28; d_call: -; j_call: TRBJ2-1; clone_size: -
cdr3_aa: CASSPGRFEAFF; cdr3_nt: TGTGCCAGCAGCCCCGGACGCTTTGAAGCTTTCTTT; v_call: TRBV3-1; d_call: -; j_call: TRBJ1-1; clone_size: -
cdr3_aa: CASSLGGGLAKNIQYF; cdr3_nt: TGTGCCAGCAGCTTGGGAGGGGGCCTAGCCAAAAACATTCAGTACTTC; v_call: TRBV5-4; d_call: TRBD1; j_call: TRBJ2-4; clone_size: -
cdr3_aa: CASSLRRTLETQYF; cdr3_nt: TGTGCCAGCAGCTTAAGGCGTACCCTCGAGACCCAGTACTTC; v_call: TRBV7-8; d_call: -; j_call: TRBJ2-5; clone_size: -
cdr3_aa: CASSEWGTANALGNIQYF; cdr3_nt: TGTGCCAGCAGTGAATGGGGGACAGCAAACGCCCTCGGGAACATTCAGTACTTC; v_call: TRBV6-1; d_call: TRBD1; j_call: TRBJ2-4; clone_size: -
cdr3_aa: CASSSVGTGLYEQYF; cdr3_nt: TGTGCCAGCAGTTCCGTGGGGACTGGACTCTACGAGCAGTACTTC; v_call: TRBV27; d_call: -; j_call: TRBJ2-7; clone_size: few
cdr3_aa: CSARDPSYNEQFF; cdr3_nt: TGCAGTGCTAGAGATCCTTCCTACAATGAGCAGTTCTTC; v_call: TRBV20-1; d_call: -; j_call: TRBJ2-1; clone_size: few
cdr3_aa: CSVDQGRLSGYTF; cdr3_nt: TGCAGCGTTGACCAGGGGAGGTTGTCGGGCTACACCTTC; v_call: TRBV29-1; d_call: -; j_call: TRBJ1-2; clone_size: many
cdr3_aa: CASSERALGNSPLHF; cdr3_nt: TGTGCCAGCAGCGAACGGGCCCTGGGGAATTCACCCCTCCACTTT; v_call: TRBV9; d_call: -; j_call: TRBJ1-6; clone_size: -
cdr3_aa: CASSLDFSTGVLGEQYF; cdr3_nt: TGTGCCAGCAGCTTAGATTTCTCGACAGGGGTTCTGGGCGAGCAGTACTTC; v_call: TRBV11-2; d_call: TRBD1; j_call: TRBJ2-7; clone_size: few
cdr3_aa: CAISDRGWYEQYF; cdr3_nt: TGTGCCATCAGTGATAGGGGCTGGTACGAGCAGTACTTC; v_call: TRBV10-3; d_call: -; j_call: TRBJ2-7; clone_size: -
cdr3_aa: CSAVGPSGNKEQFF; cdr3_nt: TGCAGTGCCGTCGGGCCTAGCGGTAATAAAGAGCAGTTCTTC; v_call: TRBV20-1; d_call: TRBD2; j_call: TRBJ2-1; clone_size: -
cdr3_aa: CASSQEGRFEQFF; cdr3_nt: TGCGCCAGCAGCCAAGAAGGGAGGTTTGAGCAGTTCTTC; v_call: TRBV4-1; d_call: -; j_call: TRBJ2-1; clone_size: -
cdr3_aa: CASTIAGGQETQYF; cdr3_nt: TGTGCCAGCACGATAGCGGGAGGACAAGAGACCCAGTACTTC; v_call: TRBV7-9; d_call: TRBD2; j_call: TRBJ2-5; clone_size: -
cdr3_aa: CASSLAGVRTGELFF; cdr3_nt: TGTGCCAGCAGCTTAGCGGGGGTACGCACCGGGGAGCTGTTTTTT; v_call: TRBV5-4; d_call: TRBD2; j_call: TRBJ2-2; clone_size: -
cdr3_aa: CASSAWTGFNYGYTF; cdr3_nt: TGTGCCAGCAGTGCGTGGACAGGCTTTAACTATGGCTACACCTTC; v_call: TRBV2; d_call: TRBD1; j_call: TRBJ1-2; clone_size: few
cdr3_aa: CASSLANGGSYEQYF; cdr3_nt: TGCGCCAGCAGCTTGGCCAATGGCGGTTCCTACGAGCAGTACTTC; v_call: TRBV5-1; d_call: -; j_call: TRBJ2-7; clone_size: -
cdr3_aa: CSASGGTATQYF; cdr3_nt: TGCAGTGCTAGCGGGGGCACAGCTACGCAGTATTTT; v_call: TRBV20-1; d_call: -; j_call: TRBJ2-3; clone_size: many
cdr3_aa: CSAKDRVFHEQYF; cdr3_nt: TGCAGTGCCAAAGACAGGGTGTTTCACGAGCAGTACTTC; v_call: TRBV20-1; d_call: TRBD1; j_call: TRBJ2-7; clone_size: -
cdr3_aa: CAIRQGQRVETQYF; cdr3_nt: TGTGCCATCAGACAGGGGCAACGAGTGGAGACCCAGTACTTC; v_call: TRBV10-3; d_call: TRBD1; j_call: TRBJ2-5; clone_size: few
cdr3_aa: CSARGLPGQRAEQQYF; cdr3_nt: TGCAGTGCTAGAGGTCTTCCGGGACAGAGGGCGGAACAGCAGTACTTC; v_call: TRBV20-1; d_call: TRBD1; j_call: TRBJ2-7; clone_size: -
cdr3_aa: CASSWSSGANVLTF; cdr3_nt: TGTGCCAGCAGTTGGTCCTCTGGGGCCAACGTCCTGACTTTC; v_call: TRBV12-3/TRBV12-4; d_call: -; j_call: TRBJ2-6; clone_size: few
cdr3_aa: CSASFRVGAETQYF; cdr3_nt: TGCAGTGCTAGTTTCCGGGTCGGGGCAGAGACCCAGTACTTC; v_call: TRBV20-1; d_call: -; j_call: TRBJ2-5; clone_size: -
cdr3_aa: CASSYSGMGTGELFF; cdr3_nt: TGTGCCAGCAGCTATAGCGGGATGGGCACCGGGGAGCTGTTTTTT; v_call: TRBV7-3; d_call: TRBD2; j_call: TRBJ2-2; clone_size: few
cdr3_aa: CASSRGARQGPNEKLFF; cdr3_nt: TGTGCCAGCAGCAGGGGGGCCCGACAGGGGCCTAATGAAAAACTGTTTTTT; v_call: TRBV7-6; d_call: TRBD1; j_call: TRBJ1-4; clone_size: -
cdr3_aa: CATSKTQRTTNEKLFF; cdr3_nt: TGTGCCACCAGCAAGACACAGCGAACAACTAATGAAAAACTGTTTTTT; v_call: TRBV15; d_call: -; j_call: TRBJ1-4; clone_size: many
cdr3_aa: CASSLTGTMADTQYF; cdr3_nt: TGCGCCAGCAGCTTGACGGGGACCATGGCAGATACGCAGTATTTT; v_call: TRBV5-1; d_call: -; j_call: TRBJ2-3; clone_size: few
cdr3_aa: CAMGGGSTNEQFF; cdr3_nt: TGTGCCATGGGGGGCGGATCCACCAATGAGCAGTTCTTC; v_call: TRBV10-3; d_call: -; j_call: TRBJ2-1; clone_size: -
cdr3_aa: CASSQSRRNSNQPQHF; cdr3_nt: TGTGCCAGCAGCCAATCTCGCCGAAATAGCAATCAGCCCCAGCATTTT; v_call: TRBV16; d_call: -; j_call: TRBJ1-5; clone_size: many
cdr3_aa: CASSRRQTSYEQYF; cdr3_nt: TGTGCCAGCAGCCGGAGACAGACCTCCTACGAGCAGTACTTC; v_call: TRBV7-9; d_call: -; j_call: TRBJ2-7; clone_size: -
cdr3_aa: CSTLDRAYEQYF; cdr3_nt: TGCAGCACCTTGGACAGGGCCTACGAGCAGTACTTC; v_call: TRBV29-1; d_call: TRBD1; j_call: TRBJ2-7; clone_size: -
cdr3_aa: CASTGTGTSYEQYF; cdr3_nt: TGTGCCAGTACCGGAACAGGAACCTCCTACGAGCAGTACTTC; v_call: TRBV19; d_call: -; j_call: TRBJ2-7; clone_size: -
cdr3_aa: CASSLETPYSPLHF; cdr3_nt: TGCGCCAGCAGCTTGGAGACTCCCTATTCACCCCTCCACTTT; v_call: TRBV5-1; d_call: -; j_call: TRBJ1-6; clone_size: few
cdr3_aa: CASSSFAGEQFF; cdr3_nt: TGTGCCAGCAGCTCGTTCGCGGGTGAGCAGTTCTTC; v_call: TRBV5-5; d_call: -; j_call: TRBJ2-1; clone_size: -
cdr3_aa: CSARKFRDRLLSAEQYF; cdr3_nt: TGCAGTGCTAGAAAGTTCCGGGACAGGCTCTTATCGGCCGAGCAGTACTTC; v_call: TRBV20-1; d_call: TRBD1; j_call: TRBJ2-7; clone_size: few
cdr3_aa: CASSFTGTTNTEAFF; cdr3_nt: TGTGCCAGCAGCTTTACCGGGACTACGAACACTGAAGCTTTCTTT; v_call: TRBV7-2; d_call: -; j_call: TRBJ1-1; clone_size: many
cdr3_aa: CASSLGPPREKDSPLHF; cdr3_nt: TGTGCCAGCAGCTTAGGCCCCCCCAGGGAGAAGGATTCACCCCTCCACTTT; v_call: TRBV7-9; d_call: -; j_call: TRBJ1-6; clone_size: many
cdr3_aa: CASSSGTAGDTQYF; cdr3_nt: TGCGCCAGCAGCTCGGGGACTGCTGGAGATACGCAGTATTTT; v_call: TRBV5-1; d_call: -; j_call: TRBJ2-3; clone_size: few
cdr3_aa: CATSREGRRTF; cdr3_nt: TGTGCCACCAGCAGAGAAGGCAGGCGCACCTTC; v_call: TRBV15; d_call: -; j_call: TRBJ1-2; clone_size: few
cdr3_aa: CASSQDPSGLAGPYEQYF; cdr3_nt: TGCGCCAGCAGCCAAGATCCCTCTGGACTAGCGGGCCCCTACGAGCAGTACTTC; v_call: TRBV4-3; d_call: TRBD2; j_call: TRBJ2-7; clone_size: many
cdr3_aa: CASSYQTTGTEAFF; cdr3_nt: TGTGCCAGCAGTTACCAGACAACGGGCACTGAAGCTTTCTTT; v_call: TRBV2; d_call: -; j_call: TRBJ1-1; clone_size: few
cdr3_aa: CAAGDGASGANVLTF; cdr3_nt: TGTGCCGCGGGGGACGGGGCGTCTGGGGCCAACGTCCTGACTTTC; v_call: TRBV28; d_call: TRBD2; j_call: TRBJ2-6; clone_size: -
cdr3_aa: CASSLGRGSTQYF; cdr3_nt: TGTGCCAGCAGCTTAGGGCGGGGGAGTACGCAGTATTTT; v_call: TRBV7-2; d_call: TRBD2; j_call: TRBJ2-3; clone_size: few
cdr3_aa: CASNSYLGNEQFF; cdr3_nt: TGTGCCAGCAATTCTTACCTCGGCAATGAGCAGTTCTTC; v_call: TRBV7-2; d_call: -; j_call: TRBJ2-1; clone_size: -
cdr3_aa: CASSQAESSYNEQFF; cdr3_nt: TGCGCCAGCAGCCAAGCGGAAAGCTCCTACAATGAGCAGTTCTTC; v_call: TRBV4-3; d_call: -; j_call: TRBJ2-1; clone_size: few
cdr3_aa: CASSLRGTSGRASYEQYF; cdr3_nt: TGTGCCAGCAGCTTACGCGGGACTAGCGGGAGGGCCTCTTACGAGCAGTACTTC; v_call: TRBV11-1; d_call: TRBD2; j_call: TRBJ2-7; clone_size: -
cdr3_aa: CASSLDPGGSTDTQYF; cdr3_nt: TGCGCCAGCAGCTTGGATCCGGGGGGGAGCACAGATACGCAGTATTTT; v_call: TRBV5-1; d_call: TRBD2; j_call: TRBJ2-3; clone_size: many
cdr3_aa: CASSLSPGTSGTHEQFF; cdr3_nt: TGTGCCAGCAGCTTGTCGCCTGGGACTAGCGGGACCCATGAGCAGTTCTTC; v_call: TRBV7-9; d_call: TRBD2; j_call: TRBJ2-1; clone_size: few
cdr3_aa: CASSQGGGRRANSPLHF; cdr3_nt: TGTGCCAGCAGCCAAGGGGGCGGCCGGAGGGCTAATTCACCCCTCCACTTT; v_call: TRBV3-1; d_call: -; j_call: TRBJ1-6; clone_size: few
cdr3_aa: CASSFGVRSSYNEQFF; cdr3_nt: TGTGCCAGCAGTTTTGGGGTACGAAGCTCCTACAATGAGCAGTTCTTC; v_call: TRBV12-3/TRBV12-4; d_call: -; j_call: TRBJ2-1; clone_size: many
cdr3_aa: CSAKVQGQGANEQFF; cdr3_nt: TGCAGTGCAAAGGTCCAGGGACAGGGAGCCAATGAGCAGTTCTTC; v_call: TRBV20-1; d_call: TRBD1; j_call: TRBJ2-1; clone_size: few
cdr3_aa: CASSLDREYEQYF; cdr3_nt: TGCGCCAGCAGCTTGGACAGGGAATACGAGCAGTACTTC; v_call: TRBV5-1; d_call: -; j_call: TRBJ2-7; clone_size: many
cdr3_aa: CASSPQRASGISDTQYF; cdr3_nt: TGTGCCAGCAGCCCTCAGAGAGCTAGCGGGATTTCAGATACGCAGTATTTT; v_call: TRBV3-1; d_call: TRBD2; j_call: TRBJ2-3; clone_size: few
cdr3_aa: CAWSAREKLFF; cdr3_nt: TGTGCCTGGAGTGCGAGAGAAAAACTGTTTTTT; v_call: TRBV30; d_call: -; j_call: TRBJ1-4; clone_size: few
cdr3_aa: CASSPDPFQIRVGYTF; cdr3_nt: TGTGCCAGCAGCCCAGATCCATTTCAGATAAGGGTTGGCTACACCTTC; v_call: TRBV3-1; d_call: -; j_call: TRBJ1-2; clone_size: -